One sample yielded the 22 T cell receptor beta chains listed below, sequenced in a study of T cells in Graves' hyperthyroidism and ophthalmopathy (dated by TCRdb to the late 2010s). The protocol used for the library was multiplex PCR. The instrument was an Illumina HiSeq 2000. The TCR beta CDR3 regions were amplified from RNA transcripts. The TCR CDR3 was subjected to a first round of RT-PCR using the HTBI primer set and the Qiagen OneStep RT-PCR kit. TCRdb applied fastp at Q25 and MiXCR to the public reads, then kept only in-frame beta chains. CDR3 protein sequences are deduplicated, and each keeps its most common genes and DNA. Here the sample has approximately 480,000 distinct CDR3 sequences; about 20% occur a single time. The ten largest account for about 25% of the sample. The sequencing sample was made of blood. These receptors all stem from a man between 18 and 29 years old with Graves' hyperthyroidism.

This clonotype was seen ten or more times. J is TRBJ1-1 and V is TRBV28; D is possibly TRBD1 (6 bases). This CDR3 is 16 amino acids long. V was shortened by 7 bases and J by 0 bases, with 18 bases between the two germline ends. From germline, CDR1 is MDHEN and CDR2 SYDVKM. The CDR3 loop is CASTFQGGGMNTEAFF. The DNA of the CDR3 is TGTGCCAGCACTTTTCAAGGGGGGGGAATGAACACTGAAGCTTTCTTT.

This clonotype has only a few counts. The rearrangement joins TRBV5-1 to TRBJ1-1; D is undetermined. V lost 0 bases and J 3 bases, leaving 6 bases between the germline ends. Germline CDR1 is SGHRS and CDR2 is YFSETQ. The CDR3 runs 13 residues. DNA of the CDR3: TGCGCCAGCAGCTTGGTAGTCGACACTGAAGCTTTCTTT. It yields the protein CASSLVVDTEAFF.

This clonotype was detected many times. V is TRBV9 and J is TRBJ2-2; D call uncertain. The germline gives CDR1 SGDLS, CDR2 YYNGEE. V lost 1 base and J 6 bases, leaving 4 bases between the germline ends. The CDR3 has 12 residues. The CDR3 sequence: CASSVRPGELFF. Here the CDR3 DNA reads TGTGCCAGCAGCGTACGTCCCGGGGAGCTGTTTTTT. Full variable domain (outside the CDR3, taken from reference TRBV9 and TRBJ2-2): DSGVTQTPKHLITATGQRVTLRCSPRSGDLSVYWYQQSLDQGLQFLIQYYNGEERAKGNILERFSAQQFPDLHSELNLSSLELGDSALYFCASSVRPGELFFGEGSRLTVL.

This clonotype was recorded at least ten times. This sequence joins TRBV24-1 and TRBJ2-7, with D tentatively TRBD1 (5 bases). Trimming shortened V by 4 bases and J by 7 bases, and 10 bases separated the two germline ends. Germline values: CDR1 KGHDR, CDR2 SFDVKD. The CDR3 runs to 12 residues. The CDR3 loop is CATSERRGEQYF. In DNA, the CDR3 is TGTGCCACCAGTGAGAGAAGGGGAGAGCAGTACTTC.

J is TRBJ2-5 and V is TRBV20-1; D gene unclear. The germline CDR1 and CDR2 sequences are DFQATT and SNEGSKA (reference sequence). This CDR3 spans 13 amino acids. Trimming left V 0 bases short and J 4 bases short, with 9 bases between. CDR3 protein: CSARDVDPETQYF. In DNA form, the CDR3 reads TGCAGTGCTAGAGACGTAGATCCAGAGACCCAGTACTTC.

This clonotype was counted a few times. The J gene is TRBJ1-5, the V gene TRBV29-1; D is uncertain. V lost 4 bases, J lost 4 bases, and 11 bases lay in between. From germline, CDR1 is SQVTM and CDR2 ANQGSEA. This CDR3 comprises 13 residues. The CDR3 reads CSVGWGGNQPQHF. CDR3 DNA sequence: TGCAGCGTTGGTTGGGGTGGGAATCAGCCCCAGCATTTT.

This clonotype was seen repeatedly, ten times or more. The J gene is TRBJ1-6, the V gene TRBV6-5; D ambiguous. Germline lookup yields CDR1 MNHEY and CDR2 SVGAGI. Trimming left V 2 bases short and J 5 bases short, with 16 bases between. The CDR3 consists of 17 residues. Here the CDR3 DNA reads TGTGCCAGCAGTTACCGACTCCCGGTGATGGATAATTCACCCCTCCACTTT. As protein: CASSYRLPVMDNSPLHF.

This clonotype appeared many times. The chain couples TRBV7-8 to TRBJ1-5; D perhaps matches TRBD1 (6 bases). Trimming removed 6 bases at V and 7 bases at J, with 16 bases between. The CDR3 runs to 14 residues. Germline loops: CDR1 SGHVS, CDR2 FQNEAQ. CDR3 sequence (DNA): TGTGCCAGCAGTCTTGACAGGACGAAGCAGCCCCAGCATTTT. As protein: CASSLDRTKQPQHF.

This clonotype was recorded many times. The chain is built from TRBV19 and TRBJ2-7; D is uncertain. The CDR3 sequence is 15 residues long. V dropped 3 bases and J dropped 3 bases, with 15 bases sitting between them. Germline-derived CDR1 and CDR2 are LNHDA and SQIVND (reference sequence). The CDR3 loop is CASSIRGPIFYEQYF. The CDR3 nucleotides are TGTGCCAGTAGTATTCGCGGACCCATCTTCTACGAGCAGTACTTC.

V is TRBV2 and J is TRBJ1-1; D ambiguous. From germline, CDR1 is SNHLY and CDR2 FYNNEI. With 4 bases removed from V and 6 bases from J, the gap between germline ends came to 15 bases. This CDR3 comprises 14 residues. The CDR3 bases are TGTGCCAGCAGTGTTGGCCCGCGTGACGCTGAAGCTTTCTTT. This encodes CASSVGPRDAEAFF.

This clonotype was counted at least ten times. The chain carries TRBV28 and TRBJ1-2; D may be TRBD1 (6 bases). CDR1 and CDR2 (germline): MDHEN, SYDVKM. The CDR3 totals 14 residues. Trimming took off 4 bases at V and 5 bases at J, with 14 bases between the two ends. The CDR3 loop reads CASSSQRGGYGYTF. DNA of the CDR3: TGTGCCAGCAGTTCACAAAGGGGGGGATATGGCTACACCTTC.

The chain recombines TRBV9 with TRBJ1-6; a possible D gene is TRBD1 (5 bases). In germline, CDR1 is SGDLS, CDR2 YYNGEE. The V end was cut by 0 bases, the J end by 7 bases, with 11 bases between. CDR3 length: 15 residues. In DNA, the CDR3 is TGTGCCAGCAGCGTAGGAGGGACTGCAAATTCACCCCTCCACTTT. Amino acids: CASSVGGTANSPLHF.

J is TRBJ2-7 and V is TRBV27; TRBD1 matches at 7 bases. The CDR3 consists of 14 residues. After removal of 4 bases from V and 2 bases from J, the junction contained 5 bases not matched to a gene. CDR1 is MNHEY and CDR2 is SMNVEV in the germline V gene (reference sequence). CDR3: CASSWDREAYEQYF. For the CDR3, the DNA is TGTGCCAGCAGTTGGGACAGAGAGGCCTACGAGCAGTACTTC.

On this clonotype: Since a much larger clone is just one base distant, this may be a read error. The chain employs TRBV5-1 and TRBJ2-5; D possibly uses TRBD1 or TRBD2 (6 bases each). Per the germline V gene, CDR1 is SGHRS and CDR2 is YFSETQ. CDR3 length equals 15 residues. V dropped 2 bases and J dropped 8 bases, with 19 bases sitting between them. Here the CDR3 DNA reads TGCGCCAGCAGCTTCTTTTCCGGGGGCGGAGACACCCAGTACTTC. It encodes CASSFFSGGGDTQYF.

Many counts were recorded for this clonotype. The chain combines TRBV24-1 with TRBJ1-5; D uncertain. CDR3 length equals 14 residues. Deletions cut 0 bases from V and 6 bases from J, with 8 bases between. Germline CDR1 reads KGHDR; CDR2 reads SFDVKD. CDR3 in amino acids: CATSDLQGIQPQHF. In DNA, the CDR3 is TGTGCCACCAGTGATTTGCAAGGGATTCAGCCCCAGCATTTT.

In this sample, this clonotype turned up a few times. The V and J genes are TRBV7-8 and TRBJ2-7; 7 bases agree with TRBD2. This CDR3 is built from 15 residues. The germline V gene encodes CDR1 SGHVS and CDR2 FQNEAQ. V was pared by 5 bases and J by 3 bases, with 10 bases of the junction left unmatched. CDR3 nucleotide sequence: TGTGCCAGCAGCGCCCTCCCTAGCGGAGTCTACGAGCAGTACTTC. Translation: CASSALPSGVYEQYF. The variable domain in full, completed from reference TRBV7-8 and TRBJ2-7, reads GAGVSQSPRYKVAKRGQDVALRCDPISGHVSLFWYQQALGQGPEFLTYFQNEAQLDKSGLPSDRFFAERPEGSVSTLKIQRTQQEDSAVYLCASSALPSGVYEQYFGPGTRLTVT.

The chain recombines TRBV15 with TRBJ1-5; weak D call: TRBD1 (5 bases). The CDR3 is 18 amino acids. Germline CDR1 and CDR2: LNHNV and YYDKDF (reference sequence). V lost 5 bases and J 4 bases, leaving 24 bases between the germline ends. The CDR3 reads CATSSGGIGAKTNQPQHF. In nucleotides, the CDR3 is TGTGCCACCAGCTCTGGAGGCATTGGGGCGAAGACTAATCAGCCCCAGCATTTT.

J is TRBJ2-5 and V is TRBV20-1; D is unresolved. The V end lost 5 bases, the J end lost 8 bases, and 9 bases lay between the germline ends. The CDR3 length is 10 residues. Germline assignment: CDR1 DFQATT and CDR2 SNEGSKA (reference sequence). The CDR3 nucleotides read TGCAGTGCTCCCCGAGAAACCCAGTACTTC. Its translation: CSAPRETQYF.

The chain employs TRBV12-3 or TRBV12-4 and TRBJ1-1, with a weak D call TRBD1 (5 bases). The V end was cut by 10 bases, the J end by 5 bases, with 23 bases between. This CDR3 is 15 amino acids long. Here the CDR3 reads CATLGGAPERTEAFF. The CDR3 DNA reads TGTGCCACCCTCGGTGGGGCCCCGGAGAGAACTGAAGCTTTCTTT.

This clonotype appeared many times. Written as DNA, the CDR3 is TGTGCCAGCAGCCCATCGGGACTAGCGGGGGGTCGGTATGGCTACACCTTC. Amino acid sequence: CASSPSGLAGGRYGYTF. The chain carries TRBV9 and TRBJ1-2; tentative D call: TRBD1 (5 bases). Germline assignment: CDR1 SGDLS and CDR2 YYNGEE. This CDR3 spans 17 amino acids. Trimming cost V 4 bases and J 5 bases, with 24 bases left between them.

The chain couples TRBV28 to TRBJ2-5; D call uncertain. Trimming removed 2 bases from V and 4 bases from J, with 11 bases in between. Germline values: CDR1 MDHEN, CDR2 SYDVKM. There are 14 residues in the CDR3. CDR3 loop: CASSLTYWRETQYF. In nucleotides, the CDR3 is TGTGCCAGCAGTTTAACGTATTGGAGAGAGACCCAGTACTTC.

This chain joins TRBV20-1 and TRBJ1-5, with unresolved D. Germline assignment: CDR1 DFQATT and CDR2 SNEGSKA (reference sequence). The ends were cut back, 4 bases at V and 0 bases at J, with 7 bases in the middle. The CDR3 is made up of 13 amino acids. The CDR3 region is CSATGPSNQPQHF. The CDR3 DNA is TGCAGTGCTACGGGCCCTAGCAATCAGCCCCAGCATTTT.